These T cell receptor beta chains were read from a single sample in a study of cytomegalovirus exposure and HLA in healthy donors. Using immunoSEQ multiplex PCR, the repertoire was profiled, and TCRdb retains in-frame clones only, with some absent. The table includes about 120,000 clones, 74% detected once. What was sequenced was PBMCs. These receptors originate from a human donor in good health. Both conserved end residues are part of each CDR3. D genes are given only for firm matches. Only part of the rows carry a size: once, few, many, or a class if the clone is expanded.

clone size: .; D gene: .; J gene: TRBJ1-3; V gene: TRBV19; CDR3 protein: CASSISVSGNTIYF; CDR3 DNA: TGTGCCAGTAGTATTTCTGTCTCTGGAAACACCATATATTTT
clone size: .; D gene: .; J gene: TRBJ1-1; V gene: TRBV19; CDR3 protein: CASSSGGPEAFF; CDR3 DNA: TGTGCCAGTAGTAGCGGGGGTCCTGAAGCTTTCTTT
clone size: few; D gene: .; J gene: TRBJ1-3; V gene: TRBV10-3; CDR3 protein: CAISEAGLGNTIYF; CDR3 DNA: TGTGCCATCAGTGAAGCTGGGCTGGGAAACACCATATATTTT
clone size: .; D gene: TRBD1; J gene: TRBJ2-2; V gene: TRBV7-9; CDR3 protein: CASSLSVQGARTGELFF; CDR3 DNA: TGTGCCAGCAGCTTATCCGTCCAGGGGGCCCGTACCGGGGAGCTGTTTTTT
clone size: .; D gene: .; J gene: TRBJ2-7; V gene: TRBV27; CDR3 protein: CASSKRTDSYEQYF; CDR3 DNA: TGTGCCAGCAGTAAAAGGACAGACTCCTACGAGCAGTACTTC
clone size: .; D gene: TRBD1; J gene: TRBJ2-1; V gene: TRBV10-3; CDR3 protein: CATKPGQGRADEQFF; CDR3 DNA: TGTGCCACTAAACCGGGACAGGGGAGGGCCGATGAGCAGTTCTTC
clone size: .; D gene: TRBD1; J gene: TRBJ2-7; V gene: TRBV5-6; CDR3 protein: CASSKTGQGAYEQYF; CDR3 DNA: TGTGCCAGCAGCAAAACGGGACAGGGGGCTTACGAGCAGTACTTC
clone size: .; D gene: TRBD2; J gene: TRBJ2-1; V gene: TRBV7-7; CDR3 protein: CASSSRAGALNEQFF; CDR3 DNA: TGTGCCAGCAGCTCCCGAGCGGGAGCCCTCAATGAGCAGTTCTTC
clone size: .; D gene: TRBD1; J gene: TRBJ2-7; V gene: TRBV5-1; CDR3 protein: CASSLGQFSYEQYF; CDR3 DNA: TGCGCCAGCAGCCTGGGACAGTTCTCCTACGAGCAGTACTTC
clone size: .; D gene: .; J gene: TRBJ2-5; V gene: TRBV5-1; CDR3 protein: CASSLRQETQYF; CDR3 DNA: TGCGCCAGCAGCCTGAGACAAGAGACCCAGTACTTC
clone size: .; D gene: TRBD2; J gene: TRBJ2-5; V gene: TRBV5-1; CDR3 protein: CASSFSGSHLETQYF; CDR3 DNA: TGCGCCAGCAGCTTCAGCGGGAGTCATTTAGAGACCCAGTACTTC
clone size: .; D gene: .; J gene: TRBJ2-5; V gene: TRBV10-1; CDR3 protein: CASSGNSLQETQYF; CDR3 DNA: TGCGCCAGCAGTGGTAACTCCCTCCAAGAGACCCAGTACTTC
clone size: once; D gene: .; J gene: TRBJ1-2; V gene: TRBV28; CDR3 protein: CASSLMAGANYGYTF; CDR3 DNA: TGTGCCAGCAGTTTAATGGCAGGGGCTAACTATGGCTACACCTTC
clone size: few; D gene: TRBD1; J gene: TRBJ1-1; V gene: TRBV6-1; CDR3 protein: CASSDGTGRNTEAFF; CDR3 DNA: TGTGCCAGCAGTGACGGGACAGGGAGGAACACTGAAGCTTTCTTT
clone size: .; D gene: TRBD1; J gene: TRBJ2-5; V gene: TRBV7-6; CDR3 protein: CASSSGQGAETQYF; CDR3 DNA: TGTGCCAGCAGCTCGGGACAGGGGGCAGAGACCCAGTACTTC
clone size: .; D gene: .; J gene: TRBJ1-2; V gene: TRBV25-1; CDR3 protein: CASRGSALDYGYTF; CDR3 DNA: TGTGCCAGCAGGGGCTCGGCTCTCGACTATGGCTACACCTTC
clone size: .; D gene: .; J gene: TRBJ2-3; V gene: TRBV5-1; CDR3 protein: CASSLGSGANTDTQYF; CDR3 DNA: TGCGCCAGCAGCTTGGGCTCAGGGGCCAATACAGATACGCAGTATTTT
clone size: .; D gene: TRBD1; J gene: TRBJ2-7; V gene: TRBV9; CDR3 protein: CASSGPGQEIYEQYF; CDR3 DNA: TGTGCCAGCAGCGGCCCCGGACAGGAAATATACGAGCAGTACTTC
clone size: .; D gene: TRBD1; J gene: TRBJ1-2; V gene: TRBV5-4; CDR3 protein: CASSLDINQGARYGYTF; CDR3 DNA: TGTGCCAGCAGCTTGGATATAAACCAGGGGGCGCGATATGGCTACACCTTC
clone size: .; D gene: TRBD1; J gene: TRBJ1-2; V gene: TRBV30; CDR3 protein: CAWRRTGGYGYTF; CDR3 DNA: TGTGCCTGGAGACGGACAGGGGGCTATGGCTACACCTTC
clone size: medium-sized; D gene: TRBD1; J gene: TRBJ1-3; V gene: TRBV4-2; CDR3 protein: CASSREKTGTGGNTIYF; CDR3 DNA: TGTGCCAGCAGCCGGGAAAAGACCGGGACAGGTGGGAACACCATATATTTT
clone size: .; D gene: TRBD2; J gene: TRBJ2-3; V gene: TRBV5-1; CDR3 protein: CASSSRLAGTDTQYF; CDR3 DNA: TGCGCCAGCAGCTCCAGACTAGCCGGGACAGATACGCAGTATTTT
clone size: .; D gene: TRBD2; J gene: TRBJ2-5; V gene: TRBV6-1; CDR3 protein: CASSPGLAGQETQYF; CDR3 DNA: TGTGCCAGCAGCCCGGGACTAGCGGGACAAGAGACCCAGTACTTC
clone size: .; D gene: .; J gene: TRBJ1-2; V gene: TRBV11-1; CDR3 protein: CASSQKMSGYTF; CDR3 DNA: TGTGCCAGCAGTCAAAAGATGAGCGGCTACACCTTC
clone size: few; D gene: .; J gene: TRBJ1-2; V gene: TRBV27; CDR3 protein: CASSFHPQGLLYGYTF; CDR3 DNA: TGTGCCAGCAGTTTTCACCCTCAGGGGCTCCTATATGGCTACACCTTC
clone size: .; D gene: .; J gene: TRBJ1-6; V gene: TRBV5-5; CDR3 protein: CASSAKQGSSYNSPLHF; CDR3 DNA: TGTGCCAGCAGCGCAAAACAGGGAAGTTCCTATAATTCACCCCTCCACTTT
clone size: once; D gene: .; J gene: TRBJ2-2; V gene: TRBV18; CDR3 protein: CASSPSRGAGELFF; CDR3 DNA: TGTGCCAGCTCACCCAGCAGGGGAGCCGGGGAGCTGTTTTTT
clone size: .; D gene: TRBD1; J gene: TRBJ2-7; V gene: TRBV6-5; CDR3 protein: CASSARQGTSYEQYF; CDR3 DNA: TGTGCCAGCAGTGCCCGACAGGGTACCTCCTACGAGCAGTACTTC
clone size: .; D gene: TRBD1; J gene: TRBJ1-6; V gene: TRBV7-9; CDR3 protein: CASSVGQGGSPLHF; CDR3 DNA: TGTGCCAGCAGCGTGGGACAGGGAGGTTCACCCCTCCACTTT
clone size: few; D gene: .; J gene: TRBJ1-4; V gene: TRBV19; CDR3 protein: CASSGHTATNEKLFF; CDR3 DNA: TGTGCCAGTAGTGGACACACCGCAACTAATGAAAAACTGTTTTTT
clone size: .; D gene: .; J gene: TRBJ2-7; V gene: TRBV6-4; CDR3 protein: CASSERSYEQYF; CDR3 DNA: TGTGCCAGCAGTGAACGGTCCTACGAGCAGTACTTC
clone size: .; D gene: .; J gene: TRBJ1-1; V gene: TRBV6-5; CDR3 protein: CASSYIQGEAFF; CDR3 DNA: TGTGCCAGCAGCTATATTCAGGGTGAAGCTTTCTTT
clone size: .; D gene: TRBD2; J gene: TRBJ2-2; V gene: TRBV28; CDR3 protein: CASSPLAGVSGELFF; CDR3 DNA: TGTGCCAGCAGTCCACTAGCGGGAGTGTCCGGGGAGCTGTTTTTT